A single sample is the source of the 30 T cell receptor beta chains below, sequenced in a study of memory CD4+ T cells and cytomegalovirus serostatus. TCRdb's copy holds only in-frame clones and misses some; the assay was immunoSEQ multiplex PCR. The sample records tens of thousands of clones, 82% being singletons. The sort gate was single viable CD3+CD4+CD8-CD45RO+ cells for memory CD4+ T cells. Input material: memory CD4+ T cells from blood. The receptors were sampled from an adult in good health and CMV-seronegative.

This sequence joins TRBV11-3 and TRBJ2-5; 7 bases fit TRBD2. This CDR3 comprises 14 residues. CDR1 is SGHNT, CDR2 YENEEA, per germline. Unmatched junction bases numbered 6, after V lost 1 base and J lost 7 bases. This CDR3 reads CASSLGAGDATQYF. CDR3 sequence (DNA): TGTGCCAGCAGCTTAGGGGCGGGGGACGCGACCCAGTACTTC.

The V and J genes are TRBV23-1 and TRBJ2-7; weak D call: TRBD1 (6 bases). TRBV23-1 is annotated as an ORF whose role is uncertain. The V gene lost 8 bases and the J gene lost 0 bases, with 20 bases spanning the gap. CDR3 length equals 16 residues. DNA of the CDR3: TGCGCCAGCGGCCAGGATGGGACATTGAGCTCCTACGAGCAGTACTTC. This translates into CASGQDGTLSSYEQYF.

This sequence joins TRBV6-1 and TRBJ2-5, with D possibly called TRBD1 or TRBD2 (6 bases each). The CDR3 covers 14 residues. V was cut by 8 bases and J by 4 bases, with 17 bases left in between. Germline lookup yields CDR1 MNHNS and CDR2 SASEGT. The CDR3 sequence: CASRSRGGGETQYF. As DNA, the CDR3 is TGTGCCAGCCGGTCCCGCGGAGGGGGAGAGACCCAGTACTTC.

This clone came up a few times. CDR3 bases: TGTGCCAGCAGGGACAGGGGTGAAGGTCAGCCCCAGCATTTT. Translated: CASRDRGEGQPQHF. The chain couples TRBV2 to TRBJ1-5; 9 nucleotides align to TRBD1. Germline loops: CDR1 SNHLY, CDR2 FYNNEI. J was trimmed by 6 bases and V by 6 bases; bases with no gene match: 6. The CDR3 consists of 14 residues.

J is TRBJ2-7 and V is TRBV18; 7 nucleotides agree with TRBD1. This CDR3 comprises 15 residues. Germline trimming cut 2 bases from V and 0 bases from J; bases unmatched to any gene: 4. The germline gives CDR1 KGHSH, CDR2 LQKENI. The CDR3 nucleotides are TGTGCCAGCTCACCAGGGAACAGGGGCTCCTACGAGCAGTACTTC. Translation gives CASSPGNRGSYEQYF.

This chain uses TRBV7-3 with TRBJ2-7; TRBD2 matches 15 bases. The CDR3 spans 19 residues. The junction had 10 bases not matched to a gene; V was cut back by 4 bases and J by 0 bases. Germline loops: CDR1 SGHTA, CDR2 FQGTGA. The CDR3 DNA reads TGTGCCAGCAGCTCGAAGGGGGGACTAGCGGGAGGAGCCTCCTACGAGCAGTACTTC. It yields the protein CASSSKGGLAGGASYEQYF.

The chain uses TRBV7-9 and TRBJ2-7; TRBD2 is a possible D gene (6 bases). CDR1 and CDR2 from the germline V gene are SEHNR and FQNEAQ (reference sequence). The CDR3 has 12 amino acids. V dropped 6 bases and J dropped 2 bases, with 8 bases sitting between them. This CDR3 is CASRGGPYEQYF. The DNA for the CDR3 is TGTGCCAGCAGGGGGGGTCCCTACGAGCAGTACTTC.

J is TRBJ1-1 and V is TRBV28; possibly TRBD1 for D (6 bases). Germline CDR1 and CDR2: MDHEN and SYDVKM. CDR3 length equals 15 residues. Trimming removed 3 bases at V and 1 base at J, with 12 bases between. CDR3 residues: CASSLGARGNTEAFF. The CDR3 nucleotides read TGTGCCAGCAGTTTGGGGGCTCGGGGGAACACTGAAGCTTTCTTT.

The CDR3 DNA reads as TGTGCCAGTTCGGGGCTCTACAATGAGCAGTTCTTC. It specifies CASSGLYNEQFF. The gene calls are TRBV5-4 and TRBJ2-1; the D gene could be TRBD1 or TRBD2 (5 bases each). Trimming removed 8 bases at V and 3 bases at J, with 9 bases between. CDR3 length: 12 residues. Per germline, CDR1 SGHNT and CDR2 YYREEE (reference sequence).

The chain is built from TRBV4-2 and TRBJ1-5; unclear D gene. The CDR3 runs 16 residues. V gave up 2 bases and J gave up 2 bases, with 13 bases separating them. Germline CDR1 reads LGHNA; CDR2 reads YNFKEQ. CDR3 protein: CASSQSQWGGNQPQHF. CDR3 bases: TGTGCCAGCAGCCAATCCCAGTGGGGTGGCAATCAGCCCCAGCATTTT.

The chain has TRBV2 and TRBJ1-1; D remains ambiguous. Germline values: CDR1 SNHLY, CDR2 FYNNEI. CDR3 length: 14 residues. The V and J ends lost 6 bases and 4 bases respectively, with 15 bases between them. This CDR3 is CASSPRTRGTEAFF. Here the CDR3 DNA reads TGTGCCAGCAGCCCCCGGACCCGAGGCACTGAAGCTTTCTTT.

The CDR3 coding sequence is TGTGCCAGCAGTGAAGAGGTAAACAATGAGCAGTTCTTC. It codes for CASSEEVNNEQFF. V gene TRBV2 combines with J gene TRBJ2-1; D is uncertain. The CDR3 spans 13 residues. Germline V gives CDR1 SNHLY, CDR2 FYNNEI. Trimming stripped 1 base from V and 5 bases from J, with 6 bases between.

The sample holds a few counts of this clone. Here the CDR3 reads CASSFRTGNEKLFF. In nucleotides, the CDR3 is TGTGCCAGCAGTTTCCGGACAGGGAATGAAAAACTGTTTTTT. The rearrangement links TRBV28 to TRBJ1-4; TRBD1 aligns across 8 bases. Per germline, CDR1 MDHEN and CDR2 SYDVKM. The CDR3 is made up of 14 amino acids. V lost 3 bases, J lost 5 bases, and 2 bases stayed unmatched.

The V and J genes are TRBV6-5 and TRBJ1-2; D is perhaps TRBD1 (5 bases). This CDR3 is 14 amino acids long. The germline V gene encodes CDR1 MNHEY and CDR2 SVGAGI. The V gene lost 2 bases and the J gene lost 4 bases, with 11 bases spanning the gap. As DNA, the CDR3 is TGTGCCAGCAGTTACCGACAGATGAGCTATGGCTACACCTTC. It codes for CASSYRQMSYGYTF.

The rearrangement joins TRBV27 to TRBJ1-2, with a possible D match to TRBD1 (5 bases). The CDR3 has 15 residues. Germline values: CDR1 MNHEY, CDR2 SMNVEV (reference sequence). With 6 bases removed from V and 4 bases from J, the gap between germline ends came to 18 bases. The CDR3 here is CASRGGLRTSYGYTF. The CDR3 DNA reads TGTGCCAGCAGGGGGGGTCTTAGGACCAGCTATGGCTACACCTTC.

This rearrangement joins TRBV7-9 to TRBJ2-3; D may be TRBD1 (5 bases). Per the germline V gene, CDR1 is SEHNR and CDR2 is FQNEAQ (reference sequence). This CDR3 region has 14 residues. V dropped 7 bases and J dropped 2 bases, with 13 bases sitting between them. Written as DNA, the CDR3 is TGTGCCAGCAAGATTACAGGAGCCACAGATACGCAGTATTTT. Protein product: CASKITGATDTQYF.

The rearrangement uses TRBV19 and TRBJ1-1; 8 nucleotides match TRBD1. The CDR3 runs 13 residues. Trimming cost V 6 bases and J 5 bases; bases outside gene matches: 5. The V gene's germline CDR1 is LNHDA and CDR2 SQIVND (reference sequence). DNA of the CDR3: TGTGCCAGTAGGCCGACAGGGGTAACTGAAGCTTTCTTT. The encoded protein is CASRPTGVTEAFF.

The chain recombines TRBV5-4 with TRBJ2-7, with D maybe TRBD2 (5 bases). CDR3 size: 16 residues. V was clipped by 0 bases and J by 2 bases, with 15 bases between them. Germline CDR1 and CDR2: SGHNT and YYREEE (reference sequence). The CDR3 loop is CASSLAADLGTYEQYF. The CDR3 coding sequence is TGTGCCAGCAGCTTGGCTGCCGATCTCGGGACCTACGAGCAGTACTTC.

The CDR3 here is CSASRDEQYF. The CDR3 DNA reads as TGCAGTGCTAGTAGGGACGAGCAGTACTTC. The chain joins TRBV20-1 to TRBJ2-7; no clear D. Per germline, CDR1 DFQATT and CDR2 SNEGSKA (reference sequence). V lost 3 bases, J lost 5 bases, and 5 bases lay in between. This CDR3 comprises 10 residues.

This clone was detected once. The J gene is TRBJ2-3, the V gene TRBV5-6, with D hard to call. V gave up 2 bases and J gave up 6 bases, with 10 bases separating them. Germline values: CDR1 SGHDT, CDR2 YYEEEE. The CDR3 has 13 amino acids. In nucleotides, the CDR3 is TGTGCCAGCAGCTTAGGACCTTCCGATACGCAGTATTTT. It encodes CASSLGPSDTQYF.

The chain employs TRBV25-1 and TRBJ2-7; TRBD1 matches at 7 bases. The ends lost 2 bases at V and 6 bases at J; junction bases unmatched: 4. Germline lookup yields CDR1 MGHDK and CDR2 SYGVNS. This CDR3 contains 13 residues. The CDR3 protein is CASSERRQGEQYF. The CDR3 nucleotides are TGTGCCAGCAGTGAACGGCGACAGGGCGAGCAGTACTTC.

Only a few counts were recorded for this clone. The J gene is TRBJ1-6, the V gene TRBV27; 9 bases align to TRBD1. Looked up from germline, CDR1 is MNHEY and CDR2 is SMNVEV (reference sequence). The CDR3 spans 15 residues. J gave up 9 bases and V 7 bases, and 10 bases lay outside the gene matches. This CDR3 reads CASNTAGTGISPLHF. CDR3 sequence (DNA): TGTGCCAGCAACACCGCCGGGACAGGGATTTCACCCCTCCACTTT.

The chain carries TRBV14 and TRBJ2-7; D might be TRBD2 (7 bases). V lost 5 bases, J lost 12 bases, and 20 bases lay in between. Germline V lookup: CDR1 SGHDN, CDR2 FVKESK. There are 13 residues in the CDR3. The CDR3 loop is CASSGAGTWDTYF. CDR3 bases: TGTGCCAGCAGCGGAGCGGGGACGTGGGACACGTACTTC.

The gene calls are TRBV28 and TRBJ2-3; tentatively, D is TRBD2 (6 bases). V dropped 2 bases and J dropped 2 bases, with 8 bases sitting between them. Germline lookup yields CDR1 MDHEN and CDR2 SYDVKM. CDR3 length: 14 residues. The CDR3 DNA reads TGTGCCAGCAGTTTAGGGGGGTCCACAGATACGCAGTATTTT. This translates into CASSLGGSTDTQYF.

The chain links TRBV18 to TRBJ1-4, with TRBD1 matching over 8 bases. After removal of 3 bases from V and 10 bases from J, the junction contained 7 bases not matched to a gene. In germline, CDR1 is KGHSH, CDR2 LQKENI. The CDR3 sequence is 14 residues long. Written as DNA, the CDR3 is TGTGCCAGCTCACCTAATTCAGGGGGCGGAAAACTGTTTTTT. This codes for CASSPNSGGGKLFF. Full variable domain (rest looked up from reference TRBV18 and TRBJ1-4): NAGVMQNPRHLVRRRGQEARLRCSPMKGHSHVYWYRQLPEEGLKFMVYLQKENIIDESGMPKERFSAEFPKEGPSILRIQQVVRGDSAAYFCASSPNSGGGKLFFGSGTQLSVL.

The chain carries TRBV5-5 and TRBJ1-3; D gene uncertain. Germline V lookup: CDR1 SGHKS, CDR2 YYEKEE (reference sequence). Trimming removed 6 bases at V and 0 bases at J, with 13 bases between. CDR3 length equals 15 residues. For the CDR3, the DNA is TGTGCCAGCACCGGGCCAGATTTCTCTGGAAACACCATATATTTT. Its translation: CASTGPDFSGNTIYF.

This chain links TRBV4-1 with TRBJ2-5, with 16 nucleotides matching TRBD2. The CDR3 extends over 20 amino acids. The ends lost 4 bases at V and 4 bases at J; junction bases unmatched: 15. The germline V gene encodes CDR1 MGHRA and CDR2 YSYEKL. In DNA, the CDR3 is TGCGCCAGCAGCCTCTCATTTACCGGGACTAGCGGGGGGGCCGTAGAGACCCAGTACTTC. Protein product: CASSLSFTGTSGGAVETQYF.

The chain has TRBV18 and TRBJ2-2, with 7 bases fitting TRBD1. CDR3 length: 15 amino acids. The germline CDR1 and CDR2 sequences are KGHSH and LQKENI. J lost 5 bases, V lost 3 bases, and 6 bases had no gene match. CDR3 DNA: TGTGCCAGCTCACCCGACAGGGCCCCGACCGGGGAGCTGTTTTTT. Its translation: CASSPDRAPTGELFF.

The CDR3 DNA is TGTGCCAGCACGACGGCGGGAGGGACGAATGAGCAGTTCTTC. This translates into CASTTAGGTNEQFF. The V and J genes are TRBV7-3 and TRBJ2-1, with 9 positions matching TRBD2. V trimming: 7 bases; J trimming: 7 bases; junction bases outside the gene matches: 8. Germline V gene sequence: CDR1 SGHTA, CDR2 FQGTGA. The CDR3 has 14 residues. The variable domain in full, with the rest retrieved from reference TRBV7-3 and TRBJ2-1, is GAGVSQTPSNKVTEKGKYVELRCDPISGHTALYWYRQSLGQGPEFLIYFQGTGAADDSGLPNDRFFAVRPEGSVSTLKIQRTERGDSAVYLCASTTAGGTNEQFFGPGTRLTVL.

This clone was seen a few times. The chain combines TRBV6-1 with TRBJ1-1, with D possibly matching TRBD1 (5 bases). CDR1 MNHNS and CDR2 SASEGT come from the germline V gene. This CDR3 comprises 13 residues. Trimming shortened V by 7 bases and J by 4 bases, and 13 bases separated the two germline ends. CDR3 bases: TGTGCCAGCATCTTCGGGGGGGGCACTGAAGCTTTCTTT. It encodes CASIFGGGTEAFF.